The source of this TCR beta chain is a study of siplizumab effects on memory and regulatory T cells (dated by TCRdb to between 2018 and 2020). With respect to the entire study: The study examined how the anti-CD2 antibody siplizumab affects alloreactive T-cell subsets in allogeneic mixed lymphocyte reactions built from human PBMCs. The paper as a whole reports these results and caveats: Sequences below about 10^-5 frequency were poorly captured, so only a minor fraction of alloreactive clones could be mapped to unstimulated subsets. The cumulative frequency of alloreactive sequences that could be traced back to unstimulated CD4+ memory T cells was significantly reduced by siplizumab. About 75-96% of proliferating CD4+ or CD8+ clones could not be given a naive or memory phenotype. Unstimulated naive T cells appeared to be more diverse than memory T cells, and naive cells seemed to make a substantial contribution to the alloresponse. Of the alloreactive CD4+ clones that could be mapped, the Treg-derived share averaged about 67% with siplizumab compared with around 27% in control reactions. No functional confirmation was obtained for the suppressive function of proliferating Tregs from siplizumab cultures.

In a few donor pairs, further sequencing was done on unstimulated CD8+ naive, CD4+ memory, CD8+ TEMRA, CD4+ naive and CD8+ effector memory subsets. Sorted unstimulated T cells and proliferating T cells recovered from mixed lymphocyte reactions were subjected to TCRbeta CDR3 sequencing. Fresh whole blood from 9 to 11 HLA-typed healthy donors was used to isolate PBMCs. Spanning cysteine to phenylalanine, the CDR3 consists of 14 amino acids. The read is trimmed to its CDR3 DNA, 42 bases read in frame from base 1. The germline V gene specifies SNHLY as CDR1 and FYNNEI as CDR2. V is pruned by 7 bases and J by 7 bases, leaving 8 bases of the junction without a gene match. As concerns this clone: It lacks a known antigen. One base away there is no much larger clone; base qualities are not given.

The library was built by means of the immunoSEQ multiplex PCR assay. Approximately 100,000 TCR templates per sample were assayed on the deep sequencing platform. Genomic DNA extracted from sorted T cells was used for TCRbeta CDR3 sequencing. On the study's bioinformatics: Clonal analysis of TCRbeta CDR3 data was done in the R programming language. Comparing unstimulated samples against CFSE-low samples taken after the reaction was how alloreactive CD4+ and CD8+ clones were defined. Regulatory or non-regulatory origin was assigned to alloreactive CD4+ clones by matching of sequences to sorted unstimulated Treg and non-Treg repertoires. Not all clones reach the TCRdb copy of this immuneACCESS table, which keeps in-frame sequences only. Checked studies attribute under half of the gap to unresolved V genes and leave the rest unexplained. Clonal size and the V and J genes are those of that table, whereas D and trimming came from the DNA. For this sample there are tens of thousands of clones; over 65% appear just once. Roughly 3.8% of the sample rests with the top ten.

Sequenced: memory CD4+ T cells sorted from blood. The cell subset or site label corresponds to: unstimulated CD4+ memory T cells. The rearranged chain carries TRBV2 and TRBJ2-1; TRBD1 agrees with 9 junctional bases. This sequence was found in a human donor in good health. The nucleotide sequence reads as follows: TGTGCCAGCATTCCGGACAGGGGTAGAAATGAGCAGTTCTTC. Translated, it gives CASIPDRGRNEQFF.